This TCR beta chain emerged from a study of T cell responses to AZD1222 COVID-19 vaccine. Germline lookup yields CDR1 MDHEN and CDR2 SYDVKM. The CDR3 length is 13 residues. About this clone itself: Its antigen is not identified. The junction shows a germline mismatch at one end, possibly a read error.

Study conclusions and caveats: Spike-specific TCR breadth rose after two AZD1222 doses, and depth rose as well. Repertoires were obtained solely post-peak T cell response.

Clones were sequenced by immunoSEQ multiplex PCR, and TCRdb holds only the in-frame ones, with some missing. The table records 120,000 to 150,000 clones, 92% of them present only once. Sequenced here: peripheral blood, sampled 28 days after the second AZD1222 dose. The origin of this receptor is an adult who received the AZD1222 COVID-19 vaccine. The V and J genes are TRBV28 and TRBJ2-5; D gene uncertain. This CDR3 is CASCFHGRETQYF. CDR3 nucleotide sequence: TGTGCCAGCTGTTTTCACGGCCGGGAGACCCAGTACTTC.